The 21 T cell receptor beta chains given below trace back to one sample, sequenced in a study of long-term antiretroviral therapy in people with HIV. The assay used was immunoSEQ (version v3.0), run at survey level. The table came from immunoSEQ multiplex PCR; TCRdb's copy has only in-frame clones and leaves some out. The sample records tens of thousands of clones, 65% to 85% being singletons. The input for sequencing was unsorted PBMCs, taken around 4.3 years after starting antiretroviral therapy. The receptors were sampled from a man aged 30-40 years with HIV.

V gene TRBV27 combines with J gene TRBJ1-1; D call uncertain. V shed 2 bases and J shed 1 base, with 11 bases lying between them. The V gene's germline CDR1 is MNHEY and CDR2 SMNVEV (reference sequence). There are 15 residues in the CDR3. CDR3 nucleotides: TGTGCCAGCAGTTTACGGGGATCCCCGAACACTGAAGCTTTCTTT. The encoded protein is CASSLRGSPNTEAFF.

The chain couples TRBV29-1 to TRBJ1-3; D may be TRBD1 (5 bases). The V gene's germline CDR1 is SQVTM and CDR2 ANQGSEA. V was shortened by 4 bases and J by 0 bases, with 10 bases between the two germline ends. The CDR3 is made up of 14 amino acids. CDR3: CSVGRGSSGNTIYF. In DNA, the CDR3 is TGCAGCGTTGGACGGGGGTCCTCTGGAAACACCATATATTTT.

V usage is TRBV4-1 and J usage is TRBJ1-5; D uncertain. The CDR3 has 13 amino acids. The V and J ends lost 2 bases and 7 bases respectively, with 9 bases between them. CDR1 is MGHRA and CDR2 is YSYEKL in the germline V gene. CDR3 residues: CASSQSIEQPQHF. The CDR3 DNA is TGCGCCAGCAGCCAAAGTATAGAGCAGCCCCAGCATTTT.

This chain uses TRBV5-8 with TRBJ2-7; TRBD1 agrees at 8 bases. CDR1 is SGHTS, CDR2 YDEGEE, per germline. This CDR3 spans 15 amino acids. The V segment lost 0 bases and the J segment 2 bases; nucleotides outside the gene matches: 4. The CDR3 DNA follows: TGTGCCAGCAGCTTGGGGTCAGGGGGCCCCTACGAGCAGTACTTC. Its protein product is CASSLGSGGPYEQYF.

The chain is built from TRBV18 and TRBJ2-6, with D perhaps TRBD1 or TRBD2 (5 bases each). The CDR3 sequence is 16 residues long. The ends were cut back, 6 bases at V and 0 bases at J, with 12 bases in the middle. Germline loops: CDR1 KGHSH, CDR2 LQKENI. CDR3 coding DNA: TGTGCCAGCTCCCGCCGGGACGGCTCTGGGGCCAACGTCCTGACTTTC. It translates to CASSRRDGSGANVLTF.

The CDR3 here is CASSPRQSNQPQHF. The CDR3 coding sequence is TGTGCCAGCAGTCCGCGACAGAGCAATCAGCCCCAGCATTTT. V is TRBV6-5 and J is TRBJ1-5; perhaps TRBD1 as D (5 bases). This CDR3 contains 14 residues. The germline CDR1 and CDR2 sequences are MNHEY and SVGAGI. V lost 5 bases to trimming and J lost 1 base, with 9 bases between them.

The chain employs TRBV7-9 and TRBJ2-3; the D is unclear. The CDR3 has 13 residues. Germline V lookup: CDR1 SEHNR, CDR2 FQNEAQ (reference sequence). V was pared by 5 bases and J by 2 bases, with 8 bases between. The chain's CDR3 is CASSLLYTDTQYF. The CDR3 region has the DNA TGTGCCAGCAGCCTCCTCTACACAGATACGCAGTATTTT. Full variable domain (rest looked up from reference TRBV7-9 and TRBJ2-3): DTGVSQNPRHKITKRGQNVTFRCDPISEHNRLYWYRQTLGQGPEFLTYFQNEAQLEKSRLLSDRFSAERPKGSFSTLEIQRTEQGDSAMYLCASSLLYTDTQYFGPGTRLTVL.

The chain uses TRBV2 and TRBJ1-3, with D hard to call. The CDR3 totals 12 residues. The V end lost 6 bases, the J end lost 4 bases, and 7 bases lay between the germline ends. CDR1 is SNHLY and CDR2 is FYNNEI in the germline V gene. The CDR3 DNA follows: TGTGCCAGCAGACTCCCAGGAAACACCATATATTTT. Its protein product is CASRLPGNTIYF.

This clone came up a few times. The chain has TRBV5-4 and TRBJ1-2; the D is unclear. Trimming cost V 0 bases and J 2 bases, with 5 bases left between them. CDR3 length: 13 residues. Per germline, CDR1 SGHNT and CDR2 YYREEE (reference sequence). CDR3 sequence: CASSLDSNYGYTF. The DNA of the CDR3 is TGTGCCAGCAGCTTGGACAGCAACTATGGCTACACCTTC.

A few counts support this clone. The rearrangement links TRBV7-3 to TRBJ2-7; D is undetermined. The germline CDR1 and CDR2 sequences are SGHTA and FQGTGA. The length of the CDR3 is 14 residues. V dropped 2 bases and J dropped 5 bases, with 13 bases sitting between them. This CDR3 reads CASSLVGASDEQYF. The DNA for the CDR3 is TGTGCCAGCAGCTTAGTGGGCGCTTCAGACGAGCAGTACTTC.

This clone appeared a single time. CDR3 DNA sequence: TGTGCCAGCAGCGCCCAGGGGGCCGCCAAAAACATTCAGTACTTC. Translated: CASSAQGAAKNIQYF. The rearrangement uses TRBV7-8 and TRBJ2-4; 8 bases are shared with TRBD1. After removal of 5 bases from V and 1 base from J, the junction contained 4 bases not matched to a gene. Per the germline V gene, CDR1 is SGHVS and CDR2 is FQNEAQ. The CDR3 sequence is 15 residues long.

A few counts support this clone. Here the CDR3 reads CASTYSSGGIINGYTF. Here the CDR3 DNA reads TGTGCCAGTACCTATTCTTCCGGGGGGATTATCAATGGCTACACCTTC. The chain combines TRBV19 with TRBJ1-2; TRBD1 might be the D (5 bases). Germline V CDR1 and CDR2: LNHDA, SQIVND (reference sequence). Trimming pared 7 bases from V and 6 bases from J, leaving 24 bases between. The CDR3 runs 16 residues.

The chain recombines TRBV6-6 with TRBJ2-3; D is possibly TRBD1 (6 bases). V lost 2 bases to trimming and J lost 6 bases, with 15 bases between them. Germline V gene lookup returns CDR1 MNHNY and CDR2 SVGAGI (reference sequence). This CDR3 has 15 amino acids. In nucleotides, the CDR3 is TGTGCCAGCAGTTACAGACAGGTTGAGCGGGATACGCAGTATTTT. Translation gives CASSYRQVERDTQYF.

The V gene is TRBV28, the J gene TRBJ1-6; no clear D gene. In germline, CDR1 is MDHEN, CDR2 SYDVKM. The CDR3 is made up of 15 amino acids. Deletions cut 6 bases from V and 10 bases from J, with 19 bases between. CDR3 coding DNA: TGTGCCAGCAGCACCCCCGGCCCACTGGGCTCACCCCTCCACTTT. Its translation is CASSTPGPLGSPLHF.

CDR3 DNA sequence: TGTGCCAGCAGCAAAGATGAGGCAGCTTCTAGCTACACCTTC. It translates to CASSKDEAASSYTF. V gene TRBV21-1 combines with J gene TRBJ1-2. TRBV21-1 is assigned pseudogene status. The CDR3 extends over 14 amino acids.

The chain carries TRBV6-5 and TRBJ2-7; 9 bases map to TRBD2. The CDR3 totals 14 residues. Trimming took 8 bases from V and 2 from J; bases not matched to a gene: 7. The germline V gene encodes CDR1 MNHEY and CDR2 SVGAGI. This chain's CDR3 is CASRTGLATYEQYF. CDR3 sequence (DNA): TGTGCCAGCCGGACGGGACTAGCCACCTACGAGCAGTACTTC.

J is TRBJ2-1 and V is TRBV19; no reliable D call. Trimming removed 3 bases at V and 1 base at J, with 7 bases between. The CDR3 covers 14 residues. CDR1 is LNHDA, CDR2 SQIVND, per germline (reference sequence). This chain's CDR3 is CASSMMGSYNEQFF. The CDR3 DNA follows: TGTGCCAGTAGTATGATGGGGTCCTACAATGAGCAGTTCTTC.

V and J are TRBV30 and TRBJ1-1; no clear D. From germline, CDR1 is GTSNPN and CDR2 SVGIG (reference sequence). The CDR3 has 12 amino acids. Deletions cut 1 base from V and 9 bases from J, with 12 bases between. The CDR3 protein is CAWSGRTLKAFF. CDR3 nucleotide sequence: TGTGCCTGGAGTGGCCGAACACTGAAAGCTTTCTTT. The full variable domain, in which reference TRBV30 and TRBJ1-1 provide the parts outside the CDR3, is SQTIHQWPATLVQPVGSPLSLECTVEGTSNPNLYWYRQAAGRGLQLLFYSVGIGQISSEVPQNLSASRPQDRQFILSSKKLLLSDSGFYLCAWSGRTLKAFFGQGTRLTVV.

This chain joins TRBV11-3 and TRBJ2-7, with D hard to call. The germline V and J ends were trimmed by 5 bases and 4 bases, with 12 bases remaining between them. This CDR3 is 13 amino acids long. The germline V gene has CDR1 SGHNT and CDR2 YENEEA. CDR3 nucleotide sequence: TGTGCCAGCAGCCTTAGTACGGGTTACGAGCAGTACTTC. Protein: CASSLSTGYEQYF.

The chain has TRBV19 and TRBJ2-3; TRBD1 matches at 7 bases. Germline CDR1 is LNHDA and CDR2 is SQIVND (reference sequence). V lost 4 bases to trimming and J lost 5 bases; unmatched junction nucleotides: 3. This CDR3 spans 13 amino acids. The CDR3 coding sequence is TGTGCCAGTAGTAACCGGGACAGAGATACGCAGTATTTT. It yields the protein CASSNRDRDTQYF.

The chain couples TRBV19 to TRBJ2-3, with D possibly matching TRBD1 (5 bases). The germline V and J ends were trimmed by 0 bases and 4 bases, with 5 bases remaining between them. This CDR3 has 13 residues. Germline values: CDR1 LNHDA, CDR2 SQIVND (reference sequence). The DNA for the CDR3 is TGTGCCAGTAGTATAGACAGGGCAGATACGCAGTATTTT. Protein sequence: CASSIDRADTQYF.